These 12 T cell receptor beta chains were all obtained from the same sample, sequenced in a study of T-cell reconstitution after alpha-beta-depleted transplantation in children. Construction of the TCRbeta library involved unique molecular identifiers. TCRdb used MiXCR to reprocess the PCR reads, holding one entry per CDR3 protein. The sample contains approximately 500,000 distinct CDR3 sequences, 20% to 30% of which appear only once. The material was PBMCs, obtained before TCRalphabeta/CD19-depleted stem cell transplant. Receptors originate from a boy in the first two years of life with Wiskott-Aldrich syndrome, due to receive a stem cell transplant.

This clonotype was detected only a few times. The chain joins TRBV28 to TRBJ2-5; 7 nucleotides line up with TRBD2. V shed 8 bases and J 5 bases; nucleotides not matched to a gene: 14. Germline lookup yields CDR1 MDHEN and CDR2 SYDVKM. The CDR3 is 15 residues long. CDR3 DNA: TGTGCCAGCCCTACCATAGCGGGCCGCGGGGAGACCCAGTACTTC. The encoded protein is CASPTIAGRGETQYF.

V gene TRBV7-2 combines with J gene TRBJ1-2; D remains unclear. There are 16 residues in the CDR3. Germline loops: CDR1 SGHTA, CDR2 FQGNSA. V gave up 1 base and J gave up 0 bases, with 12 bases separating them. The CDR3 DNA sequence: TGTGCCAGCAGCTTAGGAACGCGAACTCCTAACTATGGCTACACCTTC. The encoded protein is CASSLGTRTPNYGYTF.

J is TRBJ2-1 and V is TRBV29-1, with 11 bases aligning to TRBD2. Germline loops: CDR1 SQVTM, CDR2 ANQGSEA. The V gene end was trimmed by 0 bases and the J gene end by 10 bases; junction bases not matched to a gene: 5. This CDR3 contains 14 residues. The DNA for the CDR3 is TGCAGCGTTGAAGATCGGCTAGCGGGAGGCGAGCAGTTCTTC. It specifies CSVEDRLAGGEQFF.

This clonotype was detected only a few times. The gene calls are TRBV10-3 and TRBJ1-5, with a weak D call TRBD1 (6 bases). V was pared by 6 bases and J by 5 bases, with 11 bases between. Germline V CDR1 and CDR2: ENHRY, SYGVKD. This CDR3 contains 13 residues. CDR3 in DNA: TGTGCCATCAGACAGGGTCCCGATCAGCCCCAGCATTTT. Amino acid sequence: CAIRQGPDQPQHF.

This clonotype came up a few times. The chain joins TRBV12-3 or TRBV12-4 to TRBJ2-1, with TRBD2 matching over 12 bases. This CDR3 contains 16 residues. V trimming: 5 bases; J trimming: 3 bases; junction bases outside the gene matches: 5. The CDR3 DNA is TGTGCCAGCAGTCCCCGGACTAGCGGGGTCTACAATGAGCAGTTCTTC. Its protein is CASSPRTSGVYNEQFF.

This rearrangement joins TRBV7-9 to TRBJ1-5; D not certain. V dropped 8 bases and J dropped 1 base, with 9 bases sitting between them. Germline CDR1 is SEHNR and CDR2 is FQNEAQ (reference sequence). CDR3 length equals 13 residues. This CDR3 is CASQGLSNQPQHF. The CDR3 coding sequence is TGTGCCAGCCAAGGGCTAAGCAATCAGCCCCAGCATTTT.

The rearrangement links TRBV7-2 to TRBJ2-1; possibly TRBD2 for D (6 bases). This CDR3 contains 13 residues. The germline V gene has CDR1 SGHTA and CDR2 FQGNSA. V was shortened by 5 bases and J by 9 bases, with 14 bases between the two germline ends. CDR3 nucleotides: TGTGCCAGCAGCCGGGACTGGGTAGGTGAGCAGTTCTTC. It yields the protein CASSRDWVGEQFF.

A note on this clonotype: At one end, the junction sequence differs from germline, possibly due to a read error. The chain carries TRBV5-1 and TRBJ2-6, with TRBD1 identical over 12 bases. Germline CDR1 reads SGHRS; CDR2 reads YFSETQ. This CDR3 has 19 residues. The CDR3 DNA follows: TGCGCCAGCAGCTTAACTGGGGGACAGGGGGCATCTGGGGCCAACGGCCTGACTTTC. This gives the protein CASSLTGGQGASGANGLTF.

This clonotype was counted a few times. V and J are TRBV21-1 and TRBJ2-7. TRBV21-1 is termed a pseudogene. The CDR3 sequence is 12 residues long. The CDR3 DNA is TGTGCCAGCCCCCATGGGGTCTACGAGCAGTACTTC. It is translated as CASPHGVYEQYF.

The V and J genes are TRBV20-1 and TRBJ1-3; D gene ambiguous. The CDR3 is 13 residues long. The germline V gene encodes CDR1 DFQATT and CDR2 SNEGSKA (reference sequence). V gave up 4 bases and J gave up 8 bases, with 15 bases separating them. CDR3: CSATEGRKDTIYF. Here the CDR3 DNA reads TGCAGTGCTACCGAGGGAAGAAAGGACACCATATATTTT.

The chain combines TRBV6-1 with TRBJ2-1, with a tentative D call TRBD2 (5 bases). The germline CDR1 and CDR2 sequences are MNHNS and SASEGT. CDR3 length: 14 amino acids. Trimming took off 5 bases at V and 4 bases at J, with 12 bases between the two ends. CDR3 region: CASSRGLDYNEQFF. DNA for the CDR3: TGTGCCAGCAGTCGCGGGCTAGATTACAATGAGCAGTTCTTC.

V and J are TRBV21-1 and TRBJ2-7; the table assigns TRBD1, which was not confirmed against the DNA. TRBV21-1 is described as a pseudogene. The CDR3 contains 15 residues. The CDR3 here is CASSKAQGFSYEQYF. CDR3 DNA sequence: TGTGCCAGCAGCAAAGCACAGGGGTTCTCCTACGAGCAGTACTTC.